This T cell receptor beta chain comes out of a study of shared clonotypes between healthy human individuals. In the study overall: Sampling drew on donors who were a couple of women and a few men aged 18 to 49. Points from the study as a whole: Sampling covered blood only; tissue repertoires likely differ.

None of the donors, who were healthy HIV-negative adults, had recently had acute infections or vaccinations. V lost 6 bases, J lost 8 bases, and 13 bases stayed unmatched. Germline CDR1 is SNHLY and CDR2 is FYNNEI. This CDR3 comprises 16 residues. About this clone itself: The antigen is not known.

Assay: immunoSEQ multiplex PCR; the TCRdb copy retains only in-frame clones and omits some. This table holds about half a million clones, around 73% found once. The clonotype was recovered from a woman aged 40 to 49 in good health. Some clones in this sample may be carry-over from other donors' samples. V is TRBV2 and J is TRBJ1-4, with 9 positions matching TRBD1. The sequencing sample was made of PBMCs. In DNA, the CDR3 is TGTGCCAGCAGGGAGAAGACAGGGGGAGGTGGCGAAAAACTGTTTTTT. This encodes CASREKTGGGGEKLFF.